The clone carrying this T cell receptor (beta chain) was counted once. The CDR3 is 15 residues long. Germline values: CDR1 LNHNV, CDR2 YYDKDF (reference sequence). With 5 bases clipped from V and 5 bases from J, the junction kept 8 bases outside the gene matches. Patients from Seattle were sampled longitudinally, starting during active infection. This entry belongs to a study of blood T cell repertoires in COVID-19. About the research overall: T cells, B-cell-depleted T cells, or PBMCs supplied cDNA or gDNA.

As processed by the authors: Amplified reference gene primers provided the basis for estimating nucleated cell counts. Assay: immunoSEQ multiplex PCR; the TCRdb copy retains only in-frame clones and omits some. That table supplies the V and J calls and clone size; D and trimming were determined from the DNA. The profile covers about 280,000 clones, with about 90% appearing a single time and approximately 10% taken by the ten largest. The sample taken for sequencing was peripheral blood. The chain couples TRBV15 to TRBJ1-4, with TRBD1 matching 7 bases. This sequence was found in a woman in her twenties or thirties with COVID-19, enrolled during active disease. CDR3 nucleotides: TGTGCCACCAGCTCTCCCGGGACAGTGAATGAAAAACTGTTTTTT. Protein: CATSSPGTVNEKLFF.